This entry concerns a single T cell receptor (beta chain). These data belong to a study of shared T cell receptors in the human thymus. Method: immunoSEQ multiplex PCR; TCRdb's copy keeps in-frame clones and lacks some. Of roughly 660,000 clones listed, around 89% were seen once; the top ten hold 0.0095% to 0.011%. The ends lost 1 base at V and 5 bases at J; junction bases unmatched: 7. The CDR3 spans 15 residues. Germline V gene lookup returns CDR1 SEHNR and CDR2 FQNEAQ (reference sequence). This same sample was also taken into another study, of human thymus T cells. As that study records: Donors were healthy Finnish babies undergoing corrective operations for congenital heart defects. During corrective heart surgery, resections were taken, and the thymus tissue came from them. Use of V and J genes seemed skewed within the thymic and blood repertoires. Related reports documented highly overlapping thymic repertoires among unrelated individuals.

The V and J genes are TRBV7-9 and TRBJ2-7; TRBD2 aligns across 8 bases. The sequenced sample was thymocytes. The receptor was isolated from a boy in the first two years of life with a congenital heart defect. The CDR3 sequence is CASSLGGRPPDEQYF. The CDR3 region has the DNA TGTGCCAGCAGCTTAGGCGGGAGGCCGCCTGACGAGCAGTACTTC.